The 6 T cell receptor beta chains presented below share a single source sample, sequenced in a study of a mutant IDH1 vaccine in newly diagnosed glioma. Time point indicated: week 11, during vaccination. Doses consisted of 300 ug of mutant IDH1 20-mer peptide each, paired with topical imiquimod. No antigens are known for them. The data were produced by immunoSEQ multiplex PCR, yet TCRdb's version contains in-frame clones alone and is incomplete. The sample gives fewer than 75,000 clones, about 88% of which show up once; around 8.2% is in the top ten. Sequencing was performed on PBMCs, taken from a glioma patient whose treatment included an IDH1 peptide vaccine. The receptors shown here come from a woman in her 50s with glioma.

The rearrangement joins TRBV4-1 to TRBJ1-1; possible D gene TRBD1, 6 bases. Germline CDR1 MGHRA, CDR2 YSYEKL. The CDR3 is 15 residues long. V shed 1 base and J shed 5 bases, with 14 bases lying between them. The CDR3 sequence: CASSQGPGAGTEAFF. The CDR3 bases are TGCGCCAGCAGCCAAGGGCCGGGGGCGGGTACTGAAGCTTTCTTT.

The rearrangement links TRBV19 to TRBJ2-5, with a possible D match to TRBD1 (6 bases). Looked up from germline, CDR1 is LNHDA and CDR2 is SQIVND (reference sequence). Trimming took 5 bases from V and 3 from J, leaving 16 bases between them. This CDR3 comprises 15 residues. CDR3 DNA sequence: TGTGCCAGTAGTTCCCACCGACAGGCCAAAGAGACCCAGTACTTC. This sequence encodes CASSSHRQAKETQYF.

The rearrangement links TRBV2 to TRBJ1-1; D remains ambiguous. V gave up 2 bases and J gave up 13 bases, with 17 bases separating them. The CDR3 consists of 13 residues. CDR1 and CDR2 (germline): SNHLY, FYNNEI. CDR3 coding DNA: TGTGCCAGCAGTGAATTGGGTATCCGACCGCTTTTCTTT. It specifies CASSELGIRPLFF.

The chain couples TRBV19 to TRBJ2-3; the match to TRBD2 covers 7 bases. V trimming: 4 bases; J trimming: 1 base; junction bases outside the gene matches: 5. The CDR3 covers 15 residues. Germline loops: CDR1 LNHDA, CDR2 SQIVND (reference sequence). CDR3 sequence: CASSTLGGGTDTQYF. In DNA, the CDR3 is TGTGCCAGTAGTACCCTGGGAGGGGGCACAGATACGCAGTATTTT.

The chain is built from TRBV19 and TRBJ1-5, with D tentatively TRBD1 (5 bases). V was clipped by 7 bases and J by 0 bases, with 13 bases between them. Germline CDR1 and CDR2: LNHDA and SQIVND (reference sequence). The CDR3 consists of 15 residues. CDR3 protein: CASKGLSPSNQPQHF. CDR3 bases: TGTGCCAGTAAGGGGCTAAGCCCTAGCAATCAGCCCCAGCATTTT.

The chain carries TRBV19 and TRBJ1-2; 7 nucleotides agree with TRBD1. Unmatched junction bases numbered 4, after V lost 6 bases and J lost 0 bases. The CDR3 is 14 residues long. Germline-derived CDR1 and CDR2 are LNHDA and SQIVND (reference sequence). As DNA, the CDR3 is TGTGCCAGTAGCCCGGGACAGACTAACTATGGCTACACCTTC. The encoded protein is CASSPGQTNYGYTF. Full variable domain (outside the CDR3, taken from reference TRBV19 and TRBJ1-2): DGGITQSPKYLFRKEGQNVTLSCEQNLNHDAMYWYRQDPGQGLRLIYYSQIVNDFQKGDIAEGYSVSREKKESFPLTVTSAQKNPTAFYLCASSPGQTNYGYTFGSGTRLTVV.